This T cell receptor (beta chain) comes out of a study of cytotoxic CD8 clonotypes in ibrutinib-treated CLL. Study conclusions and caveats: T-cell clonality at baseline went above that of age-matched healthy donors and rose and fell with circulating CD8+ T-cell counts.

To note about this clone: What it binds is not known.

Germline loops: CDR1 DFQATT, CDR2 SNEGSKA (reference sequence). Trimming pared 0 bases from V and 6 bases from J, leaving 2 bases between. The CDR3 covers 10 residues. The method was immunoSEQ multiplex PCR; TCRdb's version includes in-frame clones alone and lacks a portion of them. The table records some 140,000 clones, around 93% of them present only once. The source was PBMCs, collected after 12 months of ibrutinib treatment. The chain combines TRBV20-1 with TRBJ1-1; no clear D. This TCR derives from a human donor with chronic lymphocytic leukemia. This chain's CDR3 is CSARDPEAFF. CDR3 bases: TGCAGTGCTAGAGACCCTGAAGCTTTCTTT.